Below are 13 T cell receptor beta chains sequenced from a single sample in a study of regulatory T cells in long-lasting Graves disease. Arm-PCR of CDR3 regions and iRepertoire HTBI primers were used to build TCR beta libraries. TCRdb itself ran the multiplex PCR reads through MiXCR, one entry per CDR3 protein. Of approximately 440,000 distinct CDR3 sequences detected, 15% to 20% appear once; the ten largest clones hold 12%. The sample's time point: newly diagnosed GD, antithyroid drugs for less than 3 months. The TCR library was prepared using RNA isolated from PBMCs. A further study also used this sample, focusing on T cells in Graves' hyperthyroidism and ophthalmopathy.

Specimen: peripheral blood mononuclear cells (PBMCs), collected at new diagnosis, from a patient treated with antithyroid drugs. The receptors derive from a man between 35 and 55 years old with Graves disease.

This clonotype has just a few counts. This chain links TRBV4-2 with TRBJ2-7, with a weak D call TRBD2 (6 bases). Trimming took 4 bases from V and 2 from J, leaving 18 bases between them. In germline, CDR1 is LGHNA, CDR2 YNFKEQ. The CDR3 is 16 residues long. The CDR3 bases are TGTGCCAGCAGCCTCACGCACGGGAGAGGGACCTACGAGCAGTACTTC. This encodes CASSLTHGRGTYEQYF.

The chain employs TRBV19 and TRBJ2-5; D perhaps matches TRBD2 (5 bases). The germline V gene encodes CDR1 LNHDA and CDR2 SQIVND (reference sequence). This CDR3 region has 13 residues. Trimming left V 3 bases short and J 5 bases short, with 10 bases between. Here the CDR3 DNA reads TGTGCCAGTAGTATGAGAGGGTTGGAGACCCAGTACTTC. Its translation is CASSMRGLETQYF.

This clonotype was detected ten times or more. The chain links TRBV20-1 to TRBJ2-7, with D tentatively TRBD1 or TRBD2 (5 bases each). There are 12 residues in the CDR3. Germline assignment: CDR1 DFQATT and CDR2 SNEGSKA (reference sequence). V was pared by 3 bases and J by 2 bases, with 8 bases between. CDR3 amino acids: CSASGAPYEQYF. In DNA form, the CDR3 reads TGCAGTGCTAGCGGGGCCCCCTACGAGCAGTACTTC.

The V gene is TRBV14, the J gene TRBJ2-7, with a possible D match to TRBD2 (6 bases). V was cut by 3 bases and J by 3 bases, with 15 bases left in between. The germline gives CDR1 SGHDN, CDR2 FVKESK. The CDR3 covers 15 residues. For the CDR3, the DNA is TGTGCCAGCAGCCACGGGAAAGCGGGCGTCTACGAGCAGTACTTC. Translated: CASSHGKAGVYEQYF.

The chain has TRBV28 and TRBJ2-1, with 10 bases fitting TRBD1. Germline V CDR1 and CDR2: MDHEN, SYDVKM. The length of the CDR3 is 16 residues. V trimming: 4 bases; J trimming: 9 bases; junction bases outside the gene matches: 12. The DNA for the CDR3 is TGTGCCAGCAGTTCCCTCCGGGACAGGGGTCAAGGTGAGCAGTTCTTC. Translating gives CASSSLRDRGQGEQFF.

This clonotype was observed many times. This chain uses TRBV11-2 with TRBJ2-2; tentative D call: TRBD1 (6 bases). V lost 4 bases and J 0 bases, leaving 9 bases between the germline ends. Germline V gene data show CDR1 as SGHAT and CDR2 as FQNNGV. The CDR3 extends over 15 amino acids. The DNA of the CDR3 is TGTGCCAGCAGCTCGGACAGAGCGAACACCGGGGAGCTGTTTTTT. Translating it yields CASSSDRANTGELFF.

This rearrangement joins TRBV3-1 to TRBJ1-2; TRBD1 aligns across 10 bases. The trim removed 5 bases at V and 3 bases at J, leaving 6 bases unmatched. This CDR3 comprises 15 residues. The germline gives CDR1 LGHDT, CDR2 YNNKEL (reference sequence). This CDR3 reads CASSAPGQGYYGYTF. The CDR3, as DNA: TGTGCCAGCAGCGCCCCGGGACAGGGGTACTATGGCTACACCTTC.

Many counts were recorded for this clonotype. CDR3 sequence reads: CASSLDRGYNSPLHF. The CDR3 DNA reads as TGTGCCAGCAGTTTAGACAGGGGATATAATTCACCCCTCCACTTT. The chain recombines TRBV27 with TRBJ1-6; 8 bases are shared with TRBD1. The CDR3 is 15 amino acids. CDR1 and CDR2 from the germline V gene are MNHEY and SMNVEV (reference sequence). With V trimmed by 2 bases and J by 4 bases, 1 base remained unmatched.

This clonotype has at least ten counts. CDR3 region: CASSPTSGNNEQFF. The CDR3 DNA reads TGTGCCAGCAGCCCGACTAGCGGGAACAATGAGCAGTTCTTC. The rearrangement joins TRBV7-2 to TRBJ2-1; 11 nucleotides align to TRBD2. The CDR3 contains 14 residues. J gave up 5 bases and V 5 bases, and 2 bases lay outside the gene matches. From germline, CDR1 is SGHTA and CDR2 FQGNSA.

This clonotype was counted ten times or more. The rearrangement joins TRBV7-9 to TRBJ2-3; TRBD2 matches at 11 bases. The trim removed 5 bases at V and 2 bases at J, leaving 6 bases unmatched. The CDR3 extends over 16 amino acids. Germline lookup yields CDR1 SEHNR and CDR2 FQNEAQ (reference sequence). This chain's CDR3 is CASSERLAGHTDTQYF. The DNA for the CDR3 is TGTGCCAGCAGCGAGAGACTAGCGGGACACACAGATACGCAGTATTTT. Complete variable domain (other parts from reference TRBV7-9 and TRBJ2-3): DTGVSQNPRHKITKRGQNVTFRCDPISEHNRLYWYRQTLGQGPEFLTYFQNEAQLEKSRLLSDRFSAERPKGSFSTLEIQRTEQGDSAMYLCASSERLAGHTDTQYFGPGTRLTVL.

A word on this clonotype: A read error may be the cause here, since a much bigger clone is one base away. The chain links TRBV6-2 or TRBV6-3 to TRBJ2-3; TRBD1 matches at 8 bases. The DNA end is a closer match to TRBJ2-1, so the J assignment may be wrong. The CDR3 runs 11 residues. Per germline, CDR1 MNHEY and CDR2 SVGEGT. In nucleotides, the CDR3 is TGTGTCACCGGACAGGGCGATGAGCAGTTCTTC. As protein: CVTGQGDEQFF.

The rearrangement uses TRBV5-1 and TRBJ2-5, with a weak D call TRBD2 (6 bases). This CDR3 is 14 amino acids long. Germline CDR1 SGHRS, CDR2 YFSETQ. V dropped 2 bases and J dropped 3 bases, with 11 bases sitting between them. The CDR3 region is CASSFRAGEETQYF. CDR3 bases: TGCGCCAGCAGCTTTCGAGCGGGCGAAGAGACCCAGTACTTC.

This clonotype has ten or more counts. The chain couples TRBV11-2 to TRBJ2-4; D might be TRBD2 (6 bases). CDR1 and CDR2 from the germline V gene are SGHAT and FQNNGV. V lost 8 bases and J 0 bases, leaving 8 bases between the germline ends. The CDR3 contains 13 residues. The CDR3 spells CASGGLAKNIQYF. The DNA of the CDR3 is TGTGCCAGCGGAGGGTTAGCCAAAAACATTCAGTACTTC.